The 12 T cell receptor beta chains reported below all come from one sample, sequenced in a study of T cell responses to AZD1222 COVID-19 vaccine. Libraries were prepared by immunoSEQ multiplex PCR; TCRdb keeps only in-frame clonotypes and omits some of them. Among about 31,000 clones listed, more than 75% were seen once. Sequences were derived from peripheral blood, sampled 28 days after the second AZD1222 dose. The receptors were gathered from an adult who received the AZD1222 COVID-19 vaccine.

As to this clone: Other DNA sequences in the same sample also yield this CDR3. The chain uses TRBV28 and TRBJ1-2; D possibly corresponds to TRBD1 (5 bases). The CDR3 has 12 residues. Trimming left V 2 bases short and J 4 bases short, with 5 bases between. From germline, CDR1 is MDHEN and CDR2 SYDVKM. CDR3 residues: CASSLDSYGYTF. Here the CDR3 DNA reads TGTGCCAGCAGTTTAGACAGCTATGGCTACACCTTC.

This clone appeared a few times. The chain couples TRBV7-9 to TRBJ1-2; no reliable D call. Between the trimmed V and J ends, which lost 5 bases and 8 bases, there was a span of 12 bases. This CDR3 has 12 amino acids. Germline assignment: CDR1 SEHNR and CDR2 FQNEAQ (reference sequence). The CDR3 reads CASSIRTDGYTF. The CDR3 DNA sequence: TGTGCCAGCAGCATTAGGACGGACGGCTACACCTTC.

The chain recombines TRBV3-1 (or the pseudogene TRBV3-2) with TRBJ2-7; the D gene is possibly TRBD1 (5 bases). The V and J ends lost 4 bases and 4 bases respectively, with 14 bases between them. The CDR3 totals 14 residues. Germline assignment: CDR1 LGHDT and CDR2 YNNKEL (reference sequence). The DNA for the CDR3 is TGTGCCAGCAGCCCGTTGACAGCCGCATACGAGCAGTACTTC. It translates to CASSPLTAAYEQYF.

The CDR3 region is CAISESNLRNTEAFF. In nucleotides, the CDR3 is TGTGCCATCAGTGAGTCGAATCTCAGGAACACTGAAGCTTTCTTT. V usage is TRBV10-3 and J usage is TRBJ1-1; no clear D. The V end was cut by 0 bases, the J end by 1 base, with 9 bases between. This CDR3 is 15 amino acids long. The germline V gene encodes CDR1 ENHRY and CDR2 SYGVKD.

The chain recombines TRBV6-1 with TRBJ1-2; D gene ambiguous. The CDR3 is made up of 16 amino acids. V was cut by 2 bases and J by 4 bases, with 17 bases left in between. CDR1 is MNHNS and CDR2 is SASEGT in the germline V gene. The chain's CDR3 is CASSEKGREFRYGYTF. The DNA for the CDR3 is TGTGCCAGCAGTGAAAAAGGTCGGGAATTCCGCTATGGCTACACCTTC.

The chain couples TRBV15 to TRBJ1-3; unclear D gene. V lost 0 bases to trimming and J lost 4 bases, with 10 bases between them. This CDR3 region has 15 residues. The germline V gene has CDR1 LNHNV and CDR2 YYDKDF (reference sequence). CDR3 in DNA: TGTGCCACCAGCAGAGATGGCGGTGGCGGAAACACCATATATTTT. Its translation is CATSRDGGGGNTIYF.

The chain links TRBV20-1 to TRBJ2-7; maybe TRBD2 (6 bases). This CDR3 comprises 11 residues. Trimming left V 5 bases short and J 6 bases short, with 11 bases between. Looked up from germline, CDR1 is DFQATT and CDR2 is SNEGSKA (reference sequence). The CDR3 spells CSAYQGGEQYF. Here the CDR3 DNA reads TGCAGTGCTTACCAGGGAGGCGAGCAGTACTTC.

This chain joins TRBV5-1 and TRBJ1-1; 9 bases agree with TRBD1. The V segment lost 2 bases and the J segment 3 bases; nucleotides outside the gene matches: 5. Germline loops: CDR1 SGHRS, CDR2 YFSETQ. The length of the CDR3 is 15 residues. CDR3 bases: TGCGCCAGCAGCTTCGCCGGGACAGGGTACACTGAAGCTTTCTTT. This translates into CASSFAGTGYTEAFF. Full variable domain (remainder filled in from reference TRBV5-1 and TRBJ1-1): KAGVTQTPRYLIKTRGQQVTLSCSPISGHRSVSWYQQTPGQGLQFLFEYFSETQRNKGNFPGRFSGRQFSNSRSEMNVSTLELGDSALYLCASSFAGTGYTEAFFGQGTRLTVV.

The genes are TRBV12-3 or TRBV12-4 and TRBJ1-5; D is ambiguous. CDR3 length equals 13 residues. V lost 3 bases and J 4 bases, leaving 7 bases between the germline ends. CDR3 residues: CASSLLQNQPQHF. In DNA, the CDR3 is TGTGCCAGCAGTTTGTTGCAGAATCAGCCCCAGCATTTT.

V gene TRBV12-3 or TRBV12-4 combines with J gene TRBJ2-1; D is unresolved. The length of the CDR3 is 12 residues. Trimming removed 5 bases at V and 15 bases at J, with 17 bases between. CDR3 DNA sequence: TGTGCCAGCAGTGGCGAGCCCGAAAGGAGGTTCTTC. It yields the protein CASSGEPERRFF.

The chain employs TRBV12-3 or TRBV12-4 and TRBJ2-1; 7 nucleotides align to TRBD1. There are 12 residues in the CDR3. After removal of 9 bases from V and 10 bases from J, the junction contained 9 bases not matched to a gene. The CDR3 reads CASAPDRVEQFF. The CDR3, as DNA: TGTGCCAGTGCACCCGACAGGGTAGAGCAGTTCTTC.

As DNA, the CDR3 is TGTGCCAGCAGTGACAGCCTTCAAGGCGTCCTGACTTTC. Encoded protein: CASSDSLQGVLTF. V usage is TRBV25-1 and J usage is TRBJ2-6; the D is unclear. CDR1 is MGHDK, CDR2 SYGVNS, per germline. The CDR3 sequence is 13 residues long. Trimming left V 3 bases short and J 12 bases short, with 12 bases between.